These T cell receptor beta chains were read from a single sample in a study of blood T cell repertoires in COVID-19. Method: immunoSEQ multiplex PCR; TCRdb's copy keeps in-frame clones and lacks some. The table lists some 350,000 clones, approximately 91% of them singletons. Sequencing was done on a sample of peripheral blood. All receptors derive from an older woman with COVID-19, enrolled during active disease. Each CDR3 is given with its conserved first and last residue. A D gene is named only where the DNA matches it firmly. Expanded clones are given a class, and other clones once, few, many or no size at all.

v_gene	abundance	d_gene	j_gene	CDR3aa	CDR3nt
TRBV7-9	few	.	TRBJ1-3	CASSLGAFRTIYF	TGTGCCAGCAGCTTAGGGGCATTTCGGACCATATATTTT
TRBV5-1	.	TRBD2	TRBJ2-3	CASSFGGVTDTQYF	TGCGCCAGCAGCTTCGGGGGGGTCACAGATACGCAGTATTTT
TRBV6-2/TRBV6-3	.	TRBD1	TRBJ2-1	CASSSQGEQFF	TGTGCCAGCAGTTCACAGGGGGAGCAGTTCTTC
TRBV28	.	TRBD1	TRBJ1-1	CASSTTGAGTEAFF	TGTGCCAGCAGTACTACAGGGGCGGGGACTGAAGCTTTCTTT
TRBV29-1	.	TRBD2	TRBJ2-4	CSVRTGGSGIQYF	TGCAGCGTTAGAACGGGGGGGTCTGGGATTCAGTACTTC
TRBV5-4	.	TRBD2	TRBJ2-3	CASSSRGGARDTQYF	TGTGCCAGCAGTTCCCGCGGGGGGGCCAGGGATACGCAGTATTTT
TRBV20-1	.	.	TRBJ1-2	CSASLREGGHGYTF	TGCAGTGCTAGTCTCAGGGAGGGAGGTCATGGCTACACCTTC
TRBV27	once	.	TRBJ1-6	CASSSPDGSSYNSPLHF	TGTGCCAGCAGTTCTCCAGACGGGAGCTCCTATAATTCACCCCTCCACTTT
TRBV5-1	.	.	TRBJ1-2	CASSLGRFEDGYTF	TGCGCCAGCAGCTTGGGCAGATTTGAGGATGGCTACACCTTC
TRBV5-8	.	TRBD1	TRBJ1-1	CASPIRDSRKPNTEAFF	TGTGCCAGCCCTATAAGGGACAGCCGTAAGCCGAACACTGAAGCTTTCTTT
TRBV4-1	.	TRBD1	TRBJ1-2	CASSQGLTGNYTF	TGCGCCAGCAGCCAAGGGTTGACAGGGAACTACACCTTC
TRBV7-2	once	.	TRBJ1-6	CASSSSPLYVLHF	TGTGCCAGCAGCTCATCCCCTCTATATGTCCTCCACTTT
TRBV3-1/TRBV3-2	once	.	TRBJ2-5	CASSQDGLAQYF	TGTGCCAGCAGCCAAGACGGTTTAGCTCAGTACTTC
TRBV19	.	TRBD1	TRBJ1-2	CASSSQGADYGYTF	TGTGCCAGTAGTTCACAGGGGGCTGACTATGGCTACACCTTC
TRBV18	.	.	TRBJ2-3	CASSPLIPTDTQYF	TGTGCCAGCTCACCACTAATTCCCACAGATACGCAGTATTTT
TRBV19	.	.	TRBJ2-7	CASSMLPGLSYEQYF	TGTGCCAGTAGTATGCTCCCAGGGCTAAGCTACGAGCAGTACTTC
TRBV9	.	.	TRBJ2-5	CASNPSGYQETQYF	TGTGCCAGCAATCCCTCGGGGTACCAAGAGACCCAGTACTTC
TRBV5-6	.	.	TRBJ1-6	CASSSGQLYNSPLHF	TGTGCCAGCAGCTCTGGACAGCTTTATAATTCACCCCTCCACTTT
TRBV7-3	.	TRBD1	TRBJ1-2	CATAGTVSGYTF	TGTGCCACCGCTGGGACAGTTAGTGGCTACACCTTC
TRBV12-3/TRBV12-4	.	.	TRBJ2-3	CASRAPDTQYF	TGTGCCAGCAGGGCCCCAGATACGCAGTATTTT
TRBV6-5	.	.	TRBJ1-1	CASSYSIRDTEAFF	TGTGCCAGCAGTTACTCGATTCGGGACACTGAAGCTTTCTTT
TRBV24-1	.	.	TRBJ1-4	CATSSGRLNEKLFF	TGTGCCACCAGTTCCGGCCGACTAAATGAAAAACTGTTTTTT
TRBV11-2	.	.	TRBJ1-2	CASSSQRGQRYGYTF	TGTGCCAGCAGCTCTCAGAGAGGACAGAGATATGGCTACACCTTC
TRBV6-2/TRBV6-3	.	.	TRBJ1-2	CASSSTRGPAGYTF	TGTGCCAGCAGTTCGACCAGGGGTCCGGCTGGCTACACCTTC
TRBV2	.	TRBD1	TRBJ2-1	CASSADRASYNEQFF	TGTGCCAGCAGCGCGGACAGGGCATCCTACAATGAGCAGTTCTTC
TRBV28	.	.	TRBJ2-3	CASKSADTQYF	TGTGCCAGCAAATCGGCAGATACGCAGTATTTT
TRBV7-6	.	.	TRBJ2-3	CASSLVGFGTATDTQYF	TGTGCCAGCAGCTTAGTTGGTTTCGGGACTGCCACAGATACGCAGTATTTT
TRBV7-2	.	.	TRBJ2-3	CASSLYRNTQYF	TGTGCCAGCAGCCTCTACCGTAATACGCAGTATTTT
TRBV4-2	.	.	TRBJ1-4	CASSRPSEGEKLFF	TGTGCCAGCAGCCGACCCTCGGAGGGAGAAAAACTGTTTTTT
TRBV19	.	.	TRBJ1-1	CASYSGGRGLNTEAFF	TGTGCCAGTTATAGCGGGGGGAGAGGGCTGAACACTGAAGCTTTCTTT
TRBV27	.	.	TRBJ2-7	CASSLGPDPTYEQYF	TGTGCCAGCAGTTTAGGGCCAGATCCGACCTACGAGCAGTACTTC
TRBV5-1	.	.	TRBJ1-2	CASSLLDRLGRISYTF	TGCGCCAGCAGCTTACTAGACAGGTTGGGCCGCATCAGCTACACCTTC
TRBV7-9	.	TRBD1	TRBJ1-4	CASSFTGGNEKLFF	TGTGCCAGCAGCTTTACAGGGGGGAATGAAAAACTGTTTTTT
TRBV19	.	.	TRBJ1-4	CASRSVGGEKLFF	TGTGCCAGTAGATCCGTGGGAGGTGAAAAACTGTTTTTT
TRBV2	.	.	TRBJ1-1	CASSEDMNTEAFF	TGTGCCAGCTCTGAGGATATGAACACTGAAGCTTTCTTT
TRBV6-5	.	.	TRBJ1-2	CASSYSGGVNGYTF	TGTGCCAGCAGTTACTCGGGGGGGGTCAATGGCTACACCTTC
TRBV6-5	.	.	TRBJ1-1	CASPRELAFF	TGTGCCAGCCCACGGGAGTTAGCTTTCTTT
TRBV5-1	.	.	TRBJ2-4	CASSPGVGAKNIQYF	TGCGCCAGCAGCCCAGGGGTGGGGGCCAAAAACATTCAGTACTTC
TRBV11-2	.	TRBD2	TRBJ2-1	CASSYGTGGNEQFF	TGTGCCAGCAGCTACGGCACGGGGGGCAATGAGCAGTTCTTC
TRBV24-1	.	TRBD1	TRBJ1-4	CATSDPRQGGNEKLFF	TGTGCCACCAGTGATCCCCGCCAGGGGGGAAATGAAAAACTGTTTTTT
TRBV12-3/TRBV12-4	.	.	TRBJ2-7	CASSFRVREQYF	TGTGCCAGCAGTTTCAGGGTCAGGGAGCAGTACTTC
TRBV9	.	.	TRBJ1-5	CASSVGVSDQPQHF	TGTGCCAGCAGCGTTGGGGTTAGCGATCAGCCCCAGCATTTT
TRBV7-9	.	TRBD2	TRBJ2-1	CASSSERGYNEQFF	TGTGCCAGCAGCTCCGAGCGGGGGTACAATGAGCAGTTCTTC
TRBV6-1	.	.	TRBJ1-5	CASSETANQPQHF	TGTGCCAGCAGTGAAACAGCTAATCAGCCCCAGCATTTT
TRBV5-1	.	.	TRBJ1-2	CASTEGGYGYTF	TGCGCCAGCACCGAGGGGGGGTATGGCTACACCTTC
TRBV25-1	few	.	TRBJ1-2	CASGGAGQYGYTF	TGTGCCAGCGGGGGGGCAGGGCAGTATGGCTACACCTTC
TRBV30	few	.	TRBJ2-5	CAWSRGGATETQYF	TGTGCCTGGAGTAGAGGGGGGGCGACGGAGACCCAGTACTTC
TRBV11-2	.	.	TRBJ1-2	CASSLVRGSGYGYTF	TGTGCCAGCAGCTTAGTTCGGGGTAGTGGTTATGGCTACACCTTC
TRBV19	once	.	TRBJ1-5	CASCAWPEEVSNQPQHF	TGTGCCAGCTGTGCTTGGCCCGAGGAGGTTAGCAATCAGCCCCAGCATTTT
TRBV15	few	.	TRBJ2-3	CATRKAGITDTQYF	TGTGCCACCAGGAAGGCAGGTATAACGGATACGCAGTATTTT
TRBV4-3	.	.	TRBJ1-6	CASSQEGVSYNSPLHF	TGCGCCAGCAGCCAAGAAGGGGTATCCTATAATTCACCCCTCCACTTT
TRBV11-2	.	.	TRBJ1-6	CASSLTGQYNSPLHF	TGTGCCAGCAGCTTAACCGGACAGTATAATTCACCCCTCCACTTT
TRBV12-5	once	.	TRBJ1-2	CASGFGGYGYTF	TGTGCTAGTGGTTTCGGCGGATATGGCTACACCTTC
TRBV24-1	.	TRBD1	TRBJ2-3	CATSDSGTGSADTQYF	TGTGCCACCAGTGATTCCGGGACAGGGTCTGCAGATACGCAGTATTTT
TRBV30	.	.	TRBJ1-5	CAWSEGDDNQPQHF	TGTGCCTGGAGTGAAGGGGATGACAATCAGCCCCAGCATTTT
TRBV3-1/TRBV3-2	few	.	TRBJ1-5	CASGRGRDNQPQHF	TGTGCCTCCGGACGAGGGAGAGACAATCAGCCCCAGCATTTT